The present TCR beta chain was sequenced within a study of OX40 agonist ivuxolimab in advanced cancers. For the study at large: Patients enrolled in dose escalation were diagnosed with hepatocellular carcinoma, melanoma, renal cell or head and neck cancer.

V lost 2 bases, J lost 7 bases, and 13 bases stayed unmatched. Germline V gene data show CDR1 as SGHNT and CDR2 as YYREEE (reference sequence). The CDR3 length is 17 residues. General observations from the study: There were, on average, more expanded clones in CD8+ T cells than in CD4+. No antigen was identified for the clonally expanded peripheral T cells. Among the lowest levels of clonal expansion were found in partial responders at 0.1-3.0 mg/kg.

As concerns this clone: The antigen remains unidentified.

Assay: immunoSEQ multiplex PCR; the TCRdb copy retains only in-frame clones and omits some. The sample records tens of thousands of clones, about 86% being singletons. The sequence derives from an adult with an advanced solid tumor such as melanoma, head and neck, liver or kidney cancer. The J gene is TRBJ2-1, the V gene TRBV5-4; TRBD2 aligns across 9 bases. Source: CD4+ or CD8+ T cells sorted from blood, taken in a trial of the OX40 agonist ivuxolimab. CDR3 protein: CASSLPPPSGRRNEQFF. The CDR3 bases are TGTGCCAGCAGCTTACCACCCCCAAGCGGGAGGAGGAATGAGCAGTTCTTC.